The next 22 T cell receptor beta chains were all read from a single sample in a study of tumor-infiltrating lymphocytes in primary liver carcinoma. Production of TCR beta cDNA used 500 ng total RNA together with a constant-region primer. Each TCR beta library was derived from three nested multiplex PCR rounds that employed slightly modified ARM-PCR. Each of the first two PCR rounds ran approximately 9 cycles with TRBV1-TRBV30 forward and C-beta reverse primers. TCRdb called the multiplex PCR reads again in MiXCR, with one record for every CDR3 protein. The table has roughly 70,000 distinct CDR3 sequences, approximately 74% seen once; the top ten hold 40% to 45%. The study co-extracted DNA and RNA from about 19-30 mg of unsorted bulk tissue. Sample: liver tumor tissue from sampling region 4. Described subset: tumor region T4, right-lateral pole. The receptors shown here come from a man aged 40-55 years with primary liver carcinoma and hepatitis B virus infection.

This clonotype was recorded at least ten times. This chain connects TRBV5-1 to TRBJ2-1; 10 bases match TRBD2. From germline, CDR1 is SGHRS and CDR2 YFSETQ. V trimming: 9 bases; J trimming: 4 bases; junction bases outside the gene matches: 7. CDR3 size: 14 residues. CDR3 sequence (DNA): TGCGCCAACACGTTAGCGGGAGGTTACAATGAGCAGTTCTTC. Its translation: CANTLAGGYNEQFF.

This chain links TRBV5-1 with TRBJ1-1; 7 bases are a match to TRBD1. The CDR3 sequence is 15 residues long. Germline loops: CDR1 SGHRS, CDR2 YFSETQ. Written as DNA, the CDR3 is TGCGCTCGCAGCTTGGCCGGGACAGTGAACACTGAAGCTTTCTTT. This codes for CARSLAGTVNTEAFF.

By frequency in the sample, this clonotype is medium-sized. The chain couples TRBV10-3 to TRBJ1-1, with D unclear. The V end lost 0 bases, the J end lost 0 bases, and 8 bases lay between the germline ends. In germline, CDR1 is ENHRY, CDR2 SYGVKD. This CDR3 is 15 amino acids long. This CDR3 is CAISESRDMNTEAFF. CDR3 DNA: TGTGCCATCAGTGAGTCTCGGGATATGAACACTGAAGCTTTCTTT.

The chain combines TRBV5-6 with TRBJ1-6; TRBD1 matches 9 bases. The CDR3 is made up of 15 amino acids. Germline V gene sequence: CDR1 SGHDT, CDR2 YYEEEE. Trimming removed 0 bases from V and 16 bases from J; junction bases left unmatched: 11. CDR3 DNA: TGTGCCAGCAGCTTGGGGACAGGGGTCGTTTCATCTCTCCACTTT. Protein: CASSLGTGVVSSLHF.

Points on this clonotype: A read error may account for a junction end that differs from germline. The rearrangement uses TRBV4-1 and TRBJ2-7, with 7 positions matching TRBD2. The CDR3 has 16 amino acids. Germline V gene lookup returns CDR1 MGHRA and CDR2 YSYEKL. The chain's CDR3 is CASSQSLAEPPYEQYF. The CDR3 DNA sequence: TGTGCCAGCAGCCAATCTCTAGCGGAGCCACCTTACGAGCAGTACTTC.

The V and J genes are TRBV4-1 and TRBJ2-5; a possible D gene is TRBD2 (5 bases). This CDR3 contains 18 residues. The germline V gene encodes CDR1 MGHRA and CDR2 YSYEKL. V was clipped by 5 bases and J by 0 bases, with 22 bases between them. The CDR3 here is CASSSSGGPASDQETQYF. In nucleotides, the CDR3 is TGCGCCAGCAGCTCTTCAGGAGGCCCCGCTAGTGACCAAGAGACCCAGTACTTC.

This clonotype was counted only a few times. V gene TRBV5-1 combines with J gene TRBJ2-1, with 7 bases that match TRBD2. Germline V gene sequence: CDR1 SGHRS, CDR2 YFSETQ. This CDR3 has 16 amino acids. V shed 5 bases, J shed 9 bases, and the junction held 17 bases outside the gene matches. CDR3 DNA: TGCGCCAGCAGTTTGTATATAGTGGGAGGGTCCGGTGAGCAGTTCTTC. It specifies CASSLYIVGGSGEQFF.

On this clonotype: One junction end does not reproduce the germline sequence, and a read error may be involved. The CDR3 reads CTSSQDLGTEHRGAVF. Here the CDR3 DNA reads TGTACCAGCAGCCAAGATCTTGGGACTGAACACCGGGGAGCTGTTTTT. The genes are TRBV4-2 and TRBJ2-2, with D perhaps matching TRBD2 (6 bases). The CDR3 is made up of 16 amino acids. Germline CDR1 and CDR2: LGHNA and YNFKEQ.

With respect to this clonotype: The conserved closing phenylalanine or tryptophan is absent in this CDR3, likely reflecting a read error. This chain connects TRBV12-3 or TRBV12-4 to TRBJ1-1; D not certain. There are 12 residues in the CDR3. The ends were cut back, 7 bases at V and 6 bases at J, with 12 bases in the middle. The CDR3 loop is CASKYVTAEAFL. CDR3 nucleotide sequence: TGTGCCAGCAAGTATGTGACGGCTGAAGCTTTCTTA.

In the case of this clonotype: This sequence may be a read error, since a much larger clone differs from it by one base. V and J are TRBV4-1 and TRBJ2-7, with TRBD1 identical over 9 bases. The germline gives CDR1 MGHRA, CDR2 YSYEKL. The CDR3 loop spans 13 amino acids. The CDR3 sequence: CACSQSRDRAKYF. CDR3 bases: TGCGCCTGCAGCCAGTCCCGGGACAGGGCAAAGTACTTC.

About this clonotype itself: The conserved closing phenylalanine or tryptophan is absent in this CDR3, likely reflecting a read error. The rearrangement uses TRBV4-3 and TRBJ2-7; D is possibly TRBD2 (6 bases). Trimming cost V 0 bases and J 0 bases, with 12 bases left between them. Germline assignment: CDR1 LGHNA and CDR2 YSLEER. The CDR3 length is 16 residues. CDR3 region: CASSQEIAASSYEQYL. The DNA for the CDR3 is TGCGCCAGCAGCCAAGAAATAGCGGCGAGCTCCTACGAGCAGTACCTC.

Of note for this clonotype: At one boundary the junction diverges from the germline segment, which might be a read error. V and J are TRBV11-3 and TRBJ1-1; weak D call: TRBD1 (6 bases). Germline V gene data show CDR1 as SGHNT and CDR2 as YENEEA. The CDR3 spans 15 residues. CDR3 in amino acids: CASRGRAGVFTQAFF. The CDR3 region has the DNA TGTGCCAGCCGAGGTAGGGCAGGGGTCTTCACTCAAGCTTTCTTT.

This clonotype has a count of ten or more. The chain is built from TRBV6-5 and TRBJ2-5; 11 bases line up with TRBD2. The ends lost 0 bases at V and 6 bases at J; junction bases unmatched: 3. The CDR3 totals 15 residues. Germline loops: CDR1 MNHEY, CDR2 SVGAGI. CDR3 bases: TGTGCCAGCAGTTACTCCACTAGCGGGAGTCAGACCCAGTACTTC. Amino acid sequence: CASSYSTSGSQTQYF.

Turning to this clonotype: Mismatch with germline at one junction end may stem from a read error. CDR3 region: CGISDRGKEDKQYF. The DNA of the CDR3 is TGTGGCATCAGTGACAGGGGGAAGGAGGACAAGCAGTACTTC. This chain links TRBV10-3 with TRBJ2-7; the match to TRBD1 covers 9 bases. CDR3 length: 14 amino acids. Per germline, CDR1 ENHRY and CDR2 SYGVKD.

This clonotype was detected ten times or more. The germline gene is not matched at one end of the junction; a read error may be the cause. V is TRBV12-3 or TRBV12-4 and J is TRBJ2-7; possibly TRBD2 for D (5 bases). This CDR3 is 16 amino acids long. The CDR3 nucleotides read TGTGCTAGCAGTTTATTCGCGGGTCTCGGTCTCTACGAGCAGTACTTC. Its protein is CASSLFAGLGLYEQYF.

This chain connects TRBV6-6 to TRBJ2-3; possible D gene TRBD2, 5 bases. V dropped 5 bases and J dropped 12 bases, with 27 bases sitting between them. This CDR3 contains 16 residues. Per germline, CDR1 MNHNY and CDR2 SVGAGI (reference sequence). CDR3 sequence: CASSPIAGGVTDIQYF. The CDR3 nucleotides are TGTGCCAGCAGTCCCATCGCGGGTGGGGTCACAGATATCCAGTATTTT.

About this clonotype itself: A junction end diverges from the germline sequence, so it may reflect a read error. V is TRBV11-2 and J is TRBJ2-2; a possible D gene is TRBD2 (6 bases). CDR3 length equals 17 residues. The germline V gene encodes CDR1 SGHAT and CDR2 FQNNGV. The CDR3 loop reads CASSLTSGGANTGGLFF. CDR3 DNA sequence: TGTGCCAGCAGCTTAACATCAGGAGGAGCGAACACCGGGGGGCTGTTTTTT.

This chain uses TRBV5-1 with TRBJ2-2, with TRBD2 matching over 8 bases. Looked up from germline, CDR1 is SGHRS and CDR2 is YFSETQ. V was clipped by 3 bases and J by 1 base; unmatched bases: 8. The CDR3 has 17 amino acids. In DNA, the CDR3 is TGCGCCAGCAGCTCGAAGACTAGCGACCTGAACACCGGGGAGCTGTTTTTT. Translating it yields CASSSKTSDLNTGELFF. Full variable domain (outside the CDR3, taken from reference TRBV5-1 and TRBJ2-2): KAGVTQTPRYLIKTRGQQVTLSCSPISGHRSVSWYQQTPGQGLQFLFEYFSETQRNKGNFPGRFSGRQFSNSRSEMNVSTLELGDSALYLCASSSKTSDLNTGELFFGEGSRLTVL.

A word on this clonotype: The junction departs from germline at one end; a sequencing error may be responsible. The genes are TRBV5-4 and TRBJ2-5; tentatively, D is TRBD2 (5 bases). Per the germline V gene, CDR1 is SGHNT and CDR2 is YYREEE (reference sequence). CDR3 length: 13 residues. The CDR3 sequence is CASSLTGIETQYF. Here the CDR3 DNA reads TGTGCCAGCAGCTTGACGGGAATAGAGACCCAATACTTC.

To note about this clonotype: An end of the junction differs from the germline gene, which may be a read error. The V and J genes are TRBV11-2 and TRBJ2-2; D is unclear. Germline CDR1 and CDR2: SGHAT and FQNNGV. The CDR3 consists of 15 residues. CDR3 in amino acids: CAGSFVGSKTGELFF. The CDR3 bases are TGTGCCGGCAGCTTTGTGGGATCGAAGACCGGGGAGCTGTTTTTT.

With regard to this clonotype: Mismatch with germline at one junction end may stem from a read error. J is TRBJ2-5 and V is TRBV11-1; D ambiguous. Germline loops: CDR1 SGHAT, CDR2 FQDESV (reference sequence). The CDR3 runs 14 residues. The DNA for the CDR3 is TGTACCAGCAGCCCGGCGCGAGTAAACGAGACCCAGTACTTT. This encodes CTSSPARVNETQYF.

Many counts were recorded for this clonotype. V is TRBV11-2 and J is TRBJ2-7, with 7 bases that match TRBD2. V lost 1 base to trimming and J lost 3 bases; unmatched junction nucleotides: 9. The CDR3 has 16 residues. Germline CDR1 and CDR2: SGHAT and FQNNGV. The CDR3 protein is CASSLAPQRGYYEQYF. The CDR3 nucleotides are TGTGCCAGCAGCTTAGCCCCCCAGCGGGGCTACTACGAGCAGTACTTC.